This T cell receptor beta chain appears in the sequencing data of a study of CD8+ T cells in alopecia areata. Treatment specified: oral pan-JAK inhibitor, 5-10 mg twice daily. Once RNA had been extracted, it was reverse transcribed into cDNA to act as the sequencing template. The data were produced by immunoSEQ multiplex PCR, yet TCRdb's version contains in-frame clones alone and is incomplete. Here the sample spans approximately 200,000 clones, roughly 60% being singletons. This sequence was found in a human donor with alopecia areata. Sequences were derived from CD4+ T cells sorted from blood, sampled at week 24, from a patient treated with tofacitinib.

The CDR3 loop reads CASSPGLAGGAYEQYF. The CDR3 nucleotides are TGCGCCAGCAGCCCGGGACTAGCGGGGGGAGCCTACGAGCAGTACTTC. V is TRBV4-3 and J is TRBJ2-7; 15 bases fit TRBD2. Trimming cost V 4 bases and J 2 bases; bases outside gene matches: 3. There are 16 residues in the CDR3. Germline assignment: CDR1 LGHNA and CDR2 YSLEER.